The 27 T cell receptor beta chains presented below share a single source sample, sequenced in a study of shared clonotypes between healthy human individuals. CD45RO-negative CD8 cells positively selected for CCR7 made up the naive population, which excluded terminally differentiated effector memory CD45RA+ cells. Method: immunoSEQ multiplex PCR; TCRdb's copy keeps in-frame clones and lacks some. The sample consists of some 2,100,000 clones, approximately 94% of them appearing once. Sequenced sample: naive CD8+ T cells from PBMCs. These TCRs come from a man between 18 and 35 years old in good health. Some clones in this sample may be carry-over from other donors' samples.

V gene TRBV21-1 combines with J gene TRBJ2-7; no DNA check was done on the table's D call, TRBD1. TRBV21-1 is labeled a pseudogene. This CDR3 region has 13 residues. CDR3 in amino acids: CASSGREKGEQYF. CDR3 in DNA: TGTGCCAGCAGCGGCAGGGAAAAGGGCGAGCAGTACTTC.

The chain combines TRBV5-1 with TRBJ2-4; possibly TRBD1 or TRBD2 for D (6 bases each). Germline CDR1 SGHRS, CDR2 YFSETQ. CDR3 length: 18 amino acids. V shed 2 bases and J shed 7 bases, with 25 bases lying between them. CDR3 sequence: CASSFYGGPGRKENIQYF. Here the CDR3 DNA reads TGCGCCAGCAGCTTCTATGGGGGGCCGGGACGAAAGGAGAACATTCAGTACTTC.

Remarks on this clone: This sample also contains other DNA sequences that code for the same CDR3. V usage is TRBV29-1 and J usage is TRBJ2-5; 7 nucleotides match TRBD2. The CDR3 consists of 14 residues. The V and J ends lost 1 base and 0 bases, in that order; junction bases with no gene match: 2. CDR1 is SQVTM and CDR2 is ANQGSEA in the germline V gene. The CDR3: CSVEVGGYQETQYF. The CDR3 DNA reads as TGCAGCGTTGAAGTCGGGGGGTACCAAGAGACCCAGTACTTC.

V is TRBV29-1 and J is TRBJ2-2, with D perhaps TRBD2 (6 bases). The CDR3 consists of 13 residues. Germline-derived CDR1 and CDR2 are SQVTM and ANQGSEA. CDR3: CRAGLRDTGELFF. The CDR3 bases are TGCCGCGCGGGGCTACGAGACACCGGGGAGCTGTTTTTT.

The gene calls are TRBV6-5 and TRBJ2-2; TRBD1 might be the D (6 bases). The CDR3 is made up of 13 amino acids. The V end lost 5 bases, the J end lost 4 bases, and 8 bases lay between the germline ends. CDR1 is MNHEY, CDR2 SVGAGI, per germline. CDR3 nucleotide sequence: TGTGCCAGCAGTAGACAGGTCACCGGGGAGCTGTTTTTT. It codes for CASSRQVTGELFF.

The V and J genes are TRBV25-1 and TRBJ2-5; D perhaps matches TRBD2 (7 bases). Germline V lookup: CDR1 MGHDK, CDR2 SYGVNS. This CDR3 is 14 amino acids long. V lost 4 bases and J 5 bases, leaving 14 bases between the germline ends. The CDR3 nucleotides are TGTGCCAGCAGTGGTGCGGGGGCGTGGGAGACCCAGTACTTC. Translating gives CASSGAGAWETQYF.

This rearrangement joins TRBV19 to TRBJ2-7; D possibly corresponds to TRBD2 (6 bases). From germline, CDR1 is LNHDA and CDR2 SQIVND (reference sequence). The CDR3 consists of 14 residues. Trimming took off 5 bases at V and 2 bases at J, with 13 bases between the two ends. CDR3 loop: CASSPRIAAYEQYF. As DNA, the CDR3 is TGTGCCAGTAGTCCCCGTATAGCGGCCTACGAGCAGTACTTC.

This sequence joins TRBV13 and TRBJ2-5; D is perhaps TRBD1 (6 bases). V gave up 5 bases and J gave up 2 bases, with 9 bases separating them. From germline, CDR1 is PRHDT and CDR2 FYEKMQ (reference sequence). CDR3 length: 13 residues. CDR3 region: CASSGTGQETQYF. For the CDR3, the DNA is TGTGCCAGCAGCGGTACAGGGCAAGAGACCCAGTACTTC.

This clone was found once. The chain uses TRBV15 and TRBJ2-1, with a possible D match to TRBD2 (6 bases). Germline lookup yields CDR1 LNHNV and CDR2 YYDKDF (reference sequence). Trimming stripped 5 bases from V and 10 bases from J, with 9 bases between. The CDR3 runs 11 residues. The CDR3 here is CATSSEGEQFF. Here the CDR3 DNA reads TGTGCCACCAGCTCGGAGGGGGAGCAGTTCTTC.

The V call is TRBV10-2, the J call TRBJ1-1; a weak D match, TRBD1 (5 bases). CDR1 WSHSY and CDR2 SAAADI come from the germline V gene. Trimming cost V 6 bases and J 4 bases, with 6 bases left between them. The CDR3 runs to 11 residues. The CDR3 coding sequence is TGCGCCAGCAGGCAGGGCACTGAAGCTTTCTTT. This codes for CASRQGTEAFF.

The chain employs TRBV14 and TRBJ2-7; no clear D. V was pared by 1 base and J by 5 bases, with 15 bases between. This CDR3 region has 15 residues. Germline V lookup: CDR1 SGHDN, CDR2 FVKESK. The CDR3 DNA is TGTGCCAGCAGCCAAGGTACCGGGTTTAGGAACGAGCAGTACTTC. It codes for CASSQGTGFRNEQYF.

This clone was counted between two and nine times. Other DNA sequences in this sample translate to the same CDR3. V gene TRBV19 combines with J gene TRBJ1-1, with TRBD1 as a possible D gene (5 bases). V shed 3 bases and J shed 1 base, with 9 bases lying between them. The length of the CDR3 is 14 residues. CDR1 and CDR2 from the germline V gene are LNHDA and SQIVND (reference sequence). CDR3 residues: CASSIGQGNTEAFF. The CDR3 DNA is TGTGCCAGTAGTATTGGGCAGGGGAACACTGAAGCTTTCTTT.

The J gene is TRBJ2-3, the V gene TRBV6-1; TRBD1 is a possible D gene (5 bases). CDR1 and CDR2 from the germline V gene are MNHNS and SASEGT. V was cut by 1 base and J by 2 bases, with 10 bases left in between. The CDR3 runs to 15 residues. In DNA, the CDR3 is TGTGCCAGCAGTGAAGTAGGGGCGGACACAGATACGCAGTATTTT. It yields the protein CASSEVGADTDTQYF.

The J gene is TRBJ2-7, the V gene TRBV7-3; possible D gene TRBD1, 5 bases. Germline-derived CDR1 and CDR2 are SGHTA and FQGTGA. With 4 bases removed from V and 4 bases from J, the gap between germline ends came to 11 bases. The CDR3 runs to 13 residues. CDR3 loop: CASSWRPGYEQYF. The CDR3 coding sequence is TGTGCCAGCAGCTGGAGACCAGGGTACGAGCAGTACTTC. Looking up the rest from reference TRBV7-3 and TRBJ2-7 gives the full variable domain: GAGVSQTPSNKVTEKGKYVELRCDPISGHTALYWYRQSLGQGPEFLIYFQGTGAADDSGLPNDRFFAVRPEGSVSTLKIQRTERGDSAVYLCASSWRPGYEQYFGPGTRLTVT.

This clone showed up just once. The chain has TRBV6-5 and TRBJ2-1; D is undetermined. Germline lookup yields CDR1 MNHEY and CDR2 SVGAGI. V was pared by 0 bases and J by 10 bases, with 16 bases between. The CDR3 consists of 15 residues. CDR3 protein: CASSYSSLGRLEQFF. The CDR3 coding sequence is TGTGCCAGCAGTTACTCTTCCCTAGGCCGTTTGGAGCAGTTCTTC.

CDR3 residues: CASSLAQGSTDTQYF. The CDR3 DNA reads as TGCGCCAGCAGCCTAGCACAGGGGAGCACAGATACGCAGTATTTT. This chain connects TRBV5-1 to TRBJ2-3; 7 nucleotides match TRBD1. Germline CDR1 SGHRS, CDR2 YFSETQ. This CDR3 has 15 amino acids. Trimming took 4 bases from V and 0 from J; bases not matched to a gene: 5.

In regard to this clone: The sample has other DNA sequences that encode this CDR3 too. This sequence joins TRBV7-6 and TRBJ2-7, with TRBD2 matching over 10 bases. V shed 1 base, J shed 3 bases, and the junction held 0 bases outside the gene matches. This CDR3 comprises 14 residues. The germline V gene has CDR1 SGHVS and CDR2 FNYEAQ. CDR3 amino acids: CASSLVAGGYEQYF. As DNA, the CDR3 is TGTGCCAGCAGCTTAGTAGCGGGAGGCTACGAGCAGTACTTC.

The chain's CDR3 is CASSLDRDRGAPNYGYTF. The CDR3 bases are TGTGCCAGCAGCTTAGACCGGGACAGGGGCGCGCCTAACTATGGCTACACCTTC. The chain recombines TRBV7-7 with TRBJ1-2; 10 bases match TRBD1. Looked up from germline, CDR1 is SSHAT and CDR2 is FNYEAQ (reference sequence). The CDR3 covers 18 residues. With V trimmed by 1 base and J by 0 bases, 8 bases remained unmatched. Drawing the rest from reference TRBV7-7 and TRBJ1-2, the complete variable domain is GAGVSQSPRYKVTKRGQDVTLRCDPISSHATLYWYQQALGQGPEFLTYFNYEAQPDKSGLPSDRFSAERPEGSISTLTIQRTEQRDSAMYRCASSLDRDRGAPNYGYTFGSGTRLTVV.

Note on this clone: This CDR3 is also generated by other DNA sequences in the sample. The chain carries TRBV27 and TRBJ2-7; D gene unclear. The germline V and J ends were trimmed by 0 bases and 5 bases, with 2 bases remaining between them. The CDR3 has 11 amino acids. From germline, CDR1 is MNHEY and CDR2 SMNVEV (reference sequence). Here the CDR3 DNA reads TGTGCCAGCAGTTTATCGAACGAGCAGTACTTC. As protein: CASSLSNEQYF.

The chain links TRBV19 to TRBJ2-1; D is unclear. Between the trimmed V and J ends, which lost 10 bases and 7 bases, there was a span of 23 bases. This CDR3 contains 15 residues. In germline, CDR1 is LNHDA, CDR2 SQIVND (reference sequence). CDR3 coding DNA: TGTGCCACCATCGGACCGGGCAAAATCGGGAATGAGCAGTTCTTC. Translation: CATIGPGKIGNEQFF.

The rearrangement links TRBV9 to TRBJ1-1; 10 positions match TRBD1. Germline loops: CDR1 SGDLS, CDR2 YYNGEE. The length of the CDR3 is 15 residues. Unmatched junction bases numbered 9, after V lost 6 bases and J lost 4 bases. CDR3 protein: CASNPGTGVGTEAFF. CDR3 coding DNA: TGTGCCAGCAACCCTGGGACAGGGGTGGGCACTGAAGCTTTCTTT.

The gene calls are TRBV4-3 and TRBJ2-7; D is possibly TRBD2 (5 bases). Germline assignment: CDR1 LGHNA and CDR2 YSLEER. The V end lost 4 bases, the J end lost 2 bases, and 9 bases lay between the germline ends. CDR3 length equals 13 residues. The CDR3 DNA reads TGCGCCAGCAGCCCCCCGGAGGCCTACGAGCAGTACTTC. The encoded protein is CASSPPEAYEQYF.

V and J are TRBV27 and TRBJ2-7, with TRBD1 matching over 11 bases. Germline CDR1 is MNHEY and CDR2 is SMNVEV (reference sequence). The trim removed 2 bases at V and 3 bases at J, leaving 3 bases unmatched. The CDR3 covers 15 residues. CDR3 sequence: CASSLKGQGVYEQYF. The CDR3 DNA is TGTGCCAGCAGTTTAAAGGGACAGGGGGTCTACGAGCAGTACTTC.

DNA for the CDR3: TGTGCCAGCAGTTTATCACAAGGAGAAGCTTACAATGAGCAGTTCTTC. Amino acid sequence: CASSLSQGEAYNEQFF. The V gene is TRBV27, the J gene TRBJ2-1; D is unresolved. The CDR3 is 16 amino acids. The germline V gene has CDR1 MNHEY and CDR2 SMNVEV (reference sequence). V shed 0 bases and J shed 4 bases, with 13 bases lying between them.

DNA for the CDR3: TGTGCCCTGGGGCAGGGACCCGGCTACACCTTC. Its protein is CALGQGPGYTF. The rearrangement joins TRBV5-4 to TRBJ1-2; D might be TRBD1 (5 bases). This CDR3 has 11 amino acids. The ends were cut back, 10 bases at V and 8 bases at J, with 15 bases in the middle. CDR1 and CDR2 (germline): SGHNT, YYREEE (reference sequence).

This rearrangement joins TRBV27 to TRBJ2-1, with D unresolved. This CDR3 spans 17 amino acids. V dropped 3 bases and J dropped 7 bases, with 22 bases sitting between them. Germline CDR1 MNHEY, CDR2 SMNVEV (reference sequence). This CDR3 is CASSLATLRGVTNEQFF. DNA for the CDR3: TGTGCCAGCAGTTTGGCCACGCTAAGAGGAGTAACTAATGAGCAGTTCTTC.

The V and J genes are TRBV28 and TRBJ2-7; 11 bases are shared with TRBD2. The V gene end was trimmed by 6 bases and the J gene end by 5 bases; junction bases not matched to a gene: 9. Germline lookup yields CDR1 MDHEN and CDR2 SYDVKM. The CDR3 totals 15 residues. CDR3 protein: CASSPGRGLADEQYF. Here the CDR3 DNA reads TGTGCCAGCAGCCCAGGCCGGGGACTAGCGGACGAGCAGTACTTC.